This TCR beta chain comes out of a study of blood T cell repertoires in COVID-19. The protocol was immunoSEQ multiplex PCR, while the TCRdb copy is restricted to in-frame clones and leaves out a portion. The table has fewer than 80,000 clones, over 75% seen once. Germline CDR1 and CDR2: SGHTA and FQGNSA. V was clipped by 4 bases and J by 2 bases, with 16 bases between them. The CDR3 covers 16 residues. This clonotype was sampled from a human donor in a cohort sampled during active COVID-19. Sequencing was done on a sample of peripheral blood. The chain recombines TRBV7-2 with TRBJ2-3; TRBD2 might be the D (6 bases). As DNA, the CDR3 is TGTGCCAGCAGCTCGCTAGCGAACCGAGTCACAGATACGCAGTATTTT. The encoded protein is CASSSLANRVTDTQYF. Full variable domain (rest looked up from reference TRBV7-2 and TRBJ2-3): GAGVSQSPSNKVTEKGKDVELRCDPISGHTALYWYRQSLGQGLEFLIYFQGNSAPDKSGLPSDRFSAERTGGSVSTLTIQRTQQEDSAVYLCASSSLANRVTDTQYFGPGTRLTVL.